The TCR beta chain described here comes from a study of blood T cell repertoires in COVID-19. The wider study: Italy, Spain and the United States were the sources of the convalescent and acute COVID-19 samples. Sources were T cells, B-cell-depleted T cells, or PBMCs; the material itself was cDNA or gDNA.

Authors' analysis steps: Amplification of reference gene primers provided the estimated nucleated cell counts. Assay: immunoSEQ multiplex PCR; the TCRdb copy retains only in-frame clones and omits some. That table gives V, J and clone size, and the DNA gave D and trimming. The sample contains roughly 120,000 clones, around 80% of which appear only once. The germline V gene has CDR1 MDHEN and CDR2 SYDVKM. Trimming cost V 6 bases and J 0 bases, with 12 bases left between them. This CDR3 is 16 amino acids long. This clone was seen only a few times. Sequencing input: peripheral blood. J is TRBJ1-6 and V is TRBV28; D not resolved. The TCR sequence derives from a man aged 70-80 years with acute or convalescent COVID-19. CDR3 sequence: CASSEAGGSYNSPLHF. The CDR3 DNA follows: TGTGCCAGCAGCGAAGCAGGAGGCTCCTATAATTCACCCCTCCACTTT.